One and the same sample provided the 12 T cell receptor beta chains below, sequenced in a study of cytomegalovirus exposure and HLA in healthy donors. Amplification used 60 Vbeta primers and 13 Jbeta primers. Libraries were prepared by immunoSEQ multiplex PCR; TCRdb keeps only in-frame clonotypes and omits some of them. Counted here are over 150,000 clones, approximately 80% occurring once; the ten biggest clones make up around 13%. Sequencing was carried out using PBMCs. These receptors were obtained from a man younger than 40 in good health and CMV-seropositive.

This rearrangement joins TRBV12-5 to TRBJ2-7; 16 bases fit TRBD2. V trimming: 6 bases; J trimming: 6 bases; junction bases outside the gene matches: 8. The CDR3 is 16 amino acids. Per germline, CDR1 LGHNT and CDR2 FRNRAP. CDR3 region: CASGIGTSGRAVEQYF. The CDR3 DNA is TGTGCTAGTGGCATCGGGACTAGCGGGAGGGCGGTCGAGCAGTACTTC.

J is TRBJ2-7 and V is TRBV6-1; 8 bases agree with TRBD1. This CDR3 contains 13 residues. Germline V CDR1 and CDR2: MNHNS, SASEGT. The V gene end was trimmed by 6 bases and the J gene end by 5 bases; junction bases not matched to a gene: 6. CDR3 DNA sequence: TGTGCCAGCAGGAAGCAGGGGGCGAACGAGCAGTACTTC. It specifies CASRKQGANEQYF.

The chain combines TRBV6-5 with TRBJ1-2; 11 bases match TRBD1. Trimming removed 6 bases from V and 0 bases from J; junction bases left unmatched: 3. The germline CDR1 and CDR2 sequences are MNHEY and SVGAGI. This CDR3 has 15 amino acids. CDR3 in DNA: TGTGCCAGCAGCCGGGGACAGGGGGCTAACTATGGCTACACCTTC. This gives the protein CASSRGQGANYGYTF.

This clone appeared once. The genes are TRBV28 and TRBJ2-1, with 7 positions matching TRBD1. J was trimmed by 4 bases and V by 7 bases; bases with no gene match: 7. Germline loops: CDR1 MDHEN, CDR2 SYDVKM. The CDR3 is 14 residues long. The CDR3 sequence is CASIRDSLYNEQFF. CDR3 nucleotide sequence: TGTGCCAGCATTCGGGACAGCCTATACAATGAGCAGTTCTTC.

This chain connects TRBV5-5 to TRBJ1-2; 8 bases are shared with TRBD1. The length of the CDR3 is 14 residues. CDR1 is SGHKS and CDR2 is YYEKEE in the germline V gene (reference sequence). The trim removed 4 bases at V and 6 bases at J, leaving 8 bases unmatched. The CDR3 here is CASSQRQGTDGYTF. CDR3 sequence (DNA): TGTGCCAGCAGCCAAAGACAGGGGACGGATGGCTACACCTTC. The full variable domain, in which reference TRBV5-5 and TRBJ1-2 provide the parts outside the CDR3, is DAGVTQSPTHLIKTRGQQVTLRCSPISGHKSVSWYQQVLGQGPQFIFQYYEKEERGRGNFPDRFSARQFPNYSSELNVNALLLGDSALYLCASSQRQGTDGYTFGSGTRLTVV.

V and J are TRBV5-1 and TRBJ2-1; 8 bases align to TRBD2. Trimming took 5 bases from V and 7 from J; bases not matched to a gene: 11. CDR1 is SGHRS and CDR2 is YFSETQ in the germline V gene. This CDR3 is built from 15 residues. DNA of the CDR3: TGCGCCAGCAGGGCCCAAGCGGGAGAGGTTAATGAGCAGTTCTTC. Amino acid sequence: CASRAQAGEVNEQFF.

The chain has TRBV6-5 and TRBJ2-1, with D perhaps TRBD1 (6 bases). Germline CDR1 reads MNHEY; CDR2 reads SVGAGI. Trimming took off 2 bases at V and 9 bases at J, with 14 bases between the two ends. This CDR3 has 14 amino acids. The CDR3 nucleotides are TGTGCCAGCAGTTACCTGGGGGCCAACAGTGAGCAGTTCTTC. It yields the protein CASSYLGANSEQFF.

The V call is TRBV19, the J call TRBJ2-5; D not certain. Germline CDR1 is LNHDA and CDR2 is SQIVND (reference sequence). CDR3 length: 13 residues. The V gene lost 3 bases and the J gene lost 0 bases, with 5 bases spanning the gap. The CDR3 sequence is CASSIHNQETQYF. The CDR3, as DNA: TGTGCCAGTAGTATCCACAACCAAGAGACCCAGTACTTC.

The V gene is TRBV6-1, the J gene TRBJ2-7; D perhaps matches TRBD1 (5 bases). Germline V gene lookup returns CDR1 MNHNS and CDR2 SASEGT. The CDR3 runs to 12 residues. Trimming cost V 1 base and J 6 bases, with 7 bases left between them. The CDR3 region is CASSEVGREQYF. The CDR3 coding sequence is TGTGCCAGCAGTGAAGTGGGGCGCGAGCAGTACTTC.

This chain uses TRBV27 with TRBJ2-2, with TRBD1 identical over 8 bases. CDR1 is MNHEY, CDR2 SMNVEV, per germline (reference sequence). Unmatched junction bases numbered 13, after V lost 1 base and J lost 3 bases. This CDR3 is built from 19 residues. The chain's CDR3 is CASSLLGTGLVGYTGELFF. The CDR3 region has the DNA TGTGCCAGCAGTTTATTGGGGACAGGCCTAGTAGGGTACACCGGGGAGCTGTTTTTT.

The V call is TRBV6-5, the J call TRBJ2-5; TRBD1 is a possible D gene (6 bases). V was shortened by 6 bases and J by 3 bases, with 17 bases between the two germline ends. From germline, CDR1 is MNHEY and CDR2 SVGAGI. The CDR3 sequence is 15 residues long. CDR3 residues: CASRFTGFGEETQYF. The CDR3, as DNA: TGTGCCAGCAGGTTCACAGGGTTCGGGGAAGAGACCCAGTACTTC.

Only one count was recorded for this clone. This sequence joins TRBV28 and TRBJ2-7; tentatively, D is TRBD2 (5 bases). Germline CDR1 MDHEN, CDR2 SYDVKM. This CDR3 is built from 13 residues. The V end lost 1 base, the J end lost 4 bases, and 8 bases lay between the germline ends. CDR3 sequence reads: CASSLSGEYEQYF. The CDR3 DNA reads TGTGCCAGCAGTTTATCCGGGGAGTACGAGCAGTACTTC.